The TCR beta chain under discussion was sequenced for a study of response to subunit inactivated influenza vaccine listed by TCRdb under 2018. Context from the whole study: Deep quantitative profiling of the T cell receptor repertoire was used in the study to follow responses to a trivalent subunit inactivated influenza vaccine.

The germline V gene supplies CDR1 LGHNA and CDR2 YNFKEQ. From the cysteine through the phenylalanine, the CDR3 covers 17 amino acids. Of all the DNA, just the CDR3 is kept, 51 bases in frame from base 1. V is reduced by 0 bases and J by 2 bases, leaving a spacing of 16 bases between them. The protocol used for the library was RT-PCR. Instrument on record: Illumina HiSeq 2500. TCRdb handled the public reads itself, with Q25 trimming in fastp and clone calling in MiXCR, and kept productive beta chains. CDR3 protein sequences are deduplicated, and each keeps its most common genes and DNA. Within this sample are about 620,000 distinct CDR3 sequences, with about an eighth of them counted one time only. Roughly 10% of the sample is in the top ten clones. Here is what the overall study found, with its caveats: It was suggested by the authors that each seasonal influenza vaccination may recruit only a limited number of new T cells.

Worth noting for this clonotype: Its antigen specificity is not known. The sample holds no much larger clone one base away, and base qualities are not on file.

The origin of this receptor is a middle-aged man who received an inactivated influenza vaccine. Donor details come from another sample of the same person, matched by shared clones. The V and J genes are TRBV4-2 and TRBJ2-5; TRBD2 is perhaps the D gene, given 6 matching bases. The specimen comprised PBMCs from blood, sampled on the day of vaccination. The CDR3 here reads CASSQDRGSRGQETQYF. The DNA is as follows: TGTGCCAGCAGCCAAGATCGGGGGAGTAGGGGACAAGAGACCCAGTACTTC.